This record concerns one T cell receptor (beta chain) sequence. The antigen is not known. This specimen belongs to a study of identical twins. Broader study findings: Insertions were fewer in abundant cord blood beta clonotypes, whereas memory repertoires showed none of this pattern.

Germline values: CDR1 MNHEY, CDR2 SMNVEV (reference sequence). The ends lost 4 bases at V and 7 bases at J; junction bases unmatched: 9. CDR3 length equals 16 residues. The cDNA had a unique molecular identifier and a template-switch universal primer site. TCRdb reprocessed the 5' RACE reads with MiXCR, giving one entry per CDR3 protein. This sample has around 240,000 distinct CDR3 sequences, with about 11% found just once. This receptor was taken from a man between 45 and 60 years old in good health. This chain links TRBV27 with TRBJ2-1, with TRBD2 matching 11 bases. Sequenced material: memory T cells sorted from blood. The CDR3 sequence: CASSSRSSGRWNEQFF. CDR3 nucleotides: TGTGCCAGCAGTTCCCGTTCTAGCGGGAGGTGGAATGAGCAGTTCTTC.